This record concerns one T cell receptor beta chain sequence. Antigen unknown. Measured with immunoSEQ multiplex PCR; TCRdb has only the in-frame clones, and not every one. The table has about 84,000 clones, around 88% seen once. The sample belongs to a study of identifying expanded T cells in peripheral blood. General observations from the study: Clone count variance between roughly two-week samples rose with total template count. About 1.2 clones differed between technical replicates, versus approximately 16 and 19 over time.

V was clipped by 4 bases and J by 5 bases, with 14 bases between them. Germline assignment: CDR1 SNHLY and CDR2 FYNNEI. The CDR3 length is 14 residues. V usage is TRBV2 and J usage is TRBJ1-1; the D gene is possibly TRBD1 (5 bases). Sequences were obtained from blood. The clonotype originates from a person between 18 and 70 years old in good health. Here the CDR3 reads CASSVGGGGTEAFF. The CDR3 DNA follows: TGTGCCAGCAGTGTCGGGGGAGGTGGGACTGAAGCTTTCTTT.